This T cell receptor (beta chain) was found in a study of somatic mutations in cytotoxic T cells in rheumatoid arthritis. This table comes from immunoSEQ multiplex PCR, and its TCRdb copy is limited to in-frame clones, with some not included. This table holds roughly 30,000 clones, 75% to 85% found once. Study-wide findings and caveats: It was found that CD8+ T-cell clonality in rheumatoid arthritis patients did not differ significantly from that in age-matched healthy controls.

V lost 6 bases, J lost 5 bases, and 9 bases stayed unmatched. Germline CDR1 reads MNHEY; CDR2 reads SMNVEV (reference sequence). The CDR3 contains 15 residues. Comments on this clone: Its antigen is still unknown.

V is TRBV27 and J is TRBJ1-4; 7 bases are shared with TRBD1. The sequencing input was CD8+ T cells sorted from blood. This clonotype originated in an adult with rheumatoid arthritis. The CDR3 is CASRGRGTENEKLFF. Here the CDR3 DNA reads TGTGCCAGCAGGGGAAGGGGGACAGAGAATGAAAAACTGTTTTTT. Together with reference TRBV27 and TRBJ1-4, the CDR3 gives the full variable domain: EAQVTQNPRYLITVTGKKLTVTCSQNMNHEYMSWYRQDPGLGLRQIYYSMNVEVTDKGDVPEGYKVSRKEKRNFPLILESPSPNQTSLYFCASRGRGTENEKLFFGSGTQLSVL.